The present TCR beta chain was sequenced within a study of monozygotic twins with inflammatory bowel disease. Via template switching, UMIs carrying a 6-nucleotide sample barcode were introduced. TCRdb reworked the 5' RACE reads into one entry per CDR3 protein, no DNA. Recorded for this sample: roughly 160,000 distinct CDR3 sequences. The clonotype comes from a human donor with ulcerative colitis or Crohn's disease, or a healthy co-twin of an affected twin (not recorded which). The source material was blood.

The CDR3 region is CASSLGQGNEQYF. The chain combines TRBV7-7 with TRBJ2-7; with no DNA, the TCRdb D assignment of TRBD1 cannot be verified. The CDR3 loop spans 13 amino acids. The germline V gene has CDR1 SSHAT and CDR2 FNYEAQ (reference sequence). The whole variable domain, filled in from reference TRBV7-7 and TRBJ2-7, reads GAGVSQSPRYKVTKRGQDVTLRCDPISSHATLYWYQQALGQGPEFLTYFNYEAQPDKSGLPSDRFSAERPEGSISTLTIQRTEQRDSAMYRCASSLGQGNEQYFGPGTRLTVT.